Listed below are T cell receptor beta chains from one sample, sequenced in a study of blood T cell repertoires in COVID-19. TCRdb's table, derived via immunoSEQ multiplex PCR, lists solely in-frame clones and lacks some. The data contain 130,000 to 150,000 clones, 80% to 90% of them singletons. What was sequenced was peripheral blood. The source is a woman aged 40 to 55 with acute or convalescent COVID-19. Each CDR3 is given with its conserved first and last residue. Each record gives: D gene, V gene, J gene, clone size, CDR3 DNA, CDR3 protein. The D gene is left open where the match is weak. Size is stated for part of the rows, as once, few or many counts, or as a class when the clone is expanded.

TRBD2	TRBV29-1	TRBJ2-7	-	TGCAGCGTTCGGCTAGCGGACTCCTACGAGCAGTACTTC	CSVRLADSYEQYF
-	TRBV6-4	TRBJ2-7	-	TGTGCCAGCAGTGACTCCAGGGGTACCTCCTACGAGCAGTACTTC	CASSDSRGTSYEQYF
TRBD1	TRBV27	TRBJ1-2	-	TGTGCCAGCAGTAGGACAGGAGGAATCTATGGCTACACCTTC	CASSRTGGIYGYTF
TRBD1	TRBV19	TRBJ2-4	-	TGTGCCAGTGGACAGGGGCGAGTGTACTTC	CASGQGRVYF
-	TRBV2	TRBJ1-5	-	TGTGCCAGCAGCCTGGGACTGGCGTTTGGTCAGCCCCAGCATTTT	CASSLGLAFGQPQHF
-	TRBV25-1	TRBJ2-1	-	TGTGCCAGCAGTGGTAGAGCGCCGGACTACAATGAGCAGTTCTTC	CASSGRAPDYNEQFF
TRBD1	TRBV5-4	TRBJ1-2	-	TGTGCCAGCAGCTTCGGACAGGGGATAAACTATGGCTACACCTTC	CASSFGQGINYGYTF
TRBD2	TRBV18	TRBJ2-1	-	TGTGCCAGCTCGTCGCGGGGGGCGGGTGCCTCCTACAATGAGCAGTTCTTC	CASSSRGAGASYNEQFF
-	TRBV7-3	TRBJ2-2	-	TGTGCCAGCAGCTTAATAGGAACTAGCAACACCGGGGAGCTGTTTTTT	CASSLIGTSNTGELFF
TRBD1	TRBV9	TRBJ1-2	-	TGTGCCAGCAGCGTAGCTGGGACAGGGGCAGACTATGGCTACACCTTC	CASSVAGTGADYGYTF
TRBD1	TRBV20-1	TRBJ1-2	once	TGCAGTGCTAGTAGAGGGGGCGAATCATATTATGGCTACACCTTC	CSASRGGESYYGYTF
-	TRBV7-2	TRBJ2-7	-	TGTGCCAGCAGCTTAGCGACAGGGGAGGGCGAGCAGTACTTC	CASSLATGEGEQYF
TRBD2	TRBV7-3	TRBJ2-3	-	TGTGCCAGCAGCTACTCAGCGGGAGATAGTACAGATACGCAGTATTTT	CASSYSAGDSTDTQYF
-	TRBV6-2/TRBV6-3	TRBJ1-1	-	TGTGCCAGCAGTTACCGGGGGTTGAACACTGAAGCTTTCTTT	CASSYRGLNTEAFF
-	TRBV20-1	TRBJ2-7	-	TGCAGTGCTACAGGGGCCTACGAGCAGTACTTC	CSATGAYEQYF
-	TRBV4-3	TRBJ2-6	-	TGCGCCAGCAGCCAGGCCACTGGGGCCAACGTCCTGACTTTC	CASSQATGANVLTF
-	TRBV27	TRBJ1-2	-	TGTGCCAGCAGTTTCTCACAGATTAACTATGGCTACACCTTC	CASSFSQINYGYTF
TRBD1	TRBV12-3/TRBV12-4	TRBJ1-1	-	TGTGCCAGCAGAAAAACAGGGGCCCCTGAAGCTTTCTTT	CASRKTGAPEAFF
TRBD1	TRBV7-2	TRBJ1-5	few	TGTGCCAGCAGCTTAGGGGGACAGGGGATGCTCCAGCATTTT	CASSLGGQGMLQHF
-	TRBV7-2	TRBJ1-3	-	TGTGCCAGCAGCTTGGGAGGGGCTGGAAACACCATATATTTT	CASSLGGAGNTIYF
-	TRBV19	TRBJ2-7	-	TGTGCCAGTAGTATCGGTTGGGCAGGGTCCGTATACGAGCAGTACTTC	CASSIGWAGSVYEQYF
TRBD2	TRBV6-6	TRBJ2-1	once	TGTGCCAGCAGTTACTCACTAGCGGGAATCAATGAGCAGTTCTTC	CASSYSLAGINEQFF
TRBD2	TRBV18	TRBJ2-5	-	TGTGCCAGCTCACCACCTGCGGGAGGGAGCGAGACCCAGTACTTC	CASSPPAGGSETQYF
-	TRBV7-6	TRBJ1-5	-	TGTGCCAGCAGCTTAACAGCTATCAATCAGCCCCAGCATTTT	CASSLTAINQPQHF
-	TRBV27	TRBJ1-5	-	TGTGCCAGCAGTCCGGACAGAAGCAATCAGCCCCAGCATTTT	CASSPDRSNQPQHF
-	TRBV28	TRBJ1-5	-	TGTGCCAGCAGACCCGGGGGGTACAATCAGCCCCAGCATTTT	CASRPGGYNQPQHF
TRBD1	TRBV5-1	TRBJ2-7	few	TGCGCCAGCCGAAACCTCGGGACAGGGGGGCCTCTGGGCGAGCAGTACTTC	CASRNLGTGGPLGEQYF
TRBD1	TRBV19	TRBJ2-7	-	TGTGCCAGTAGCCTGTACCGGGACAGGGGATACGAGCAGTACTTC	CASSLYRDRGYEQYF
-	TRBV19	TRBJ1-2	-	TGTGCCAGTAGTATGGGCAGGGAACGGGGCTACACCTTC	CASSMGRERGYTF
TRBD1	TRBV4-1	TRBJ1-2	-	TGCGCCAGCAGCACAGAGACAGGGTACTATGGCTACACCTTC	CASSTETGYYGYTF
-	TRBV7-8	TRBJ1-6	-	TGTGCCAGCAGCTCGTGGGGGGAACCTTATAATTCACCCCTCCACTTT	CASSSWGEPYNSPLHF
TRBD1	TRBV20-1	TRBJ1-4	-	TGCAGTGCTAGTAAGGGACAGGGGTTTGAAAAACTGTTTTTT	CSASKGQGFEKLFF
-	TRBV4-1	TRBJ2-2	-	TGCGCCAGCAGCCTCCCCGCGCCCGGGTTAAGGAACACCGGGGAGCTGTTTTTT	CASSLPAPGLRNTGELFF
-	TRBV24-1	TRBJ1-4	-	TGTGCCACCAGTGATTTAGGGGACTCCGAGGGAAAACTGTTTTTT	CATSDLGDSEGKLFF
TRBD1	TRBV19	TRBJ1-1	-	TGTGCCAGTAGTATGAGGAGGGACAGGGGGCTCCACACTGAAGCTTTCTTT	CASSMRRDRGLHTEAFF
-	TRBV6-5	TRBJ1-4	-	TGTGCCAGCATCCCCAGTGGGGAGAGGAGCGAAAAACTGTTTTTT	CASIPSGERSEKLFF
TRBD1	TRBV7-9	TRBJ1-3	-	TGTGCCAGCAGCGGGACAGTCTCTGGAAACACCATATATTTT	CASSGTVSGNTIYF
-	TRBV7-2	TRBJ1-1	once	TGTGCCAGCAGCTTAGTAAGCGGTACACTGAACACTGAAGCTTTCTTT	CASSLVSGTLNTEAFF
-	TRBV29-1	TRBJ2-5	-	TGCAGCGTTATGGGCAGCAAGACCCCTGGGGAGACCCAGTACTTC	CSVMGSKTPGETQYF
-	TRBV4-1	TRBJ1-2	-	TGCGCCAGCAGCCCAGGGTCGAACTATGGCTACACCTTC	CASSPGSNYGYTF
-	TRBV19	TRBJ1-4	-	TGTGCCAGTAGTTCAAGCGAGACCTCAAAACTGTTTTTT	CASSSSETSKLFF
-	TRBV19	TRBJ1-2	-	TGTGCCAGTGGAGACGGTTATGGCTACACCTTC	CASGDGYGYTF
TRBD1	TRBV18	TRBJ1-3	-	TGTGCCAGCTCAACCACAGGGGACTCTGGAAACACCATATATTTT	CASSTTGDSGNTIYF
TRBD1	TRBV19	TRBJ2-7	-	TGTGCCAGTACTCCACGACAGGGGGGCGAGCAGTACTTC	CASTPRQGGEQYF
-	TRBV3-1/TRBV3-2	TRBJ1-2	-	TGTGCCAGCAGCCCCAGTCAGGGACTCGGCTACACCTTC	CASSPSQGLGYTF
TRBD2	TRBV19	TRBJ2-2	-	TGTGCCAGTACCTTCAGCGGGAGTATATTCTCCGGGGAGCTGTTTTTT	CASTFSGSIFSGELFF